This TCR beta chain was documented in a study of CD8+ T cells in alopecia areata. Study as a whole: Treated patients received oral tofacitinib, 5 to 10 mg twice daily. Tofacitinib therapy lasting 6 to 18 months was followed by 6 months off drug.

A word on this clone: The antigen is undetermined.

Looked up from germline, CDR1 is SQVTM and CDR2 is ANQGSEA. Unmatched junction bases numbered 8, after V lost 5 bases and J lost 6 bases. CDR3 length equals 13 residues. Following extraction, RNA underwent reverse transcription to cDNA, which served as the sequencing template. The method was immunoSEQ multiplex PCR; TCRdb's version includes in-frame clones alone and lacks a portion of them. The sample includes 150,000 to 160,000 clones, about 50% of them seen just once. Whole-study results and caveats: For lesional scalp, especially alopecia totalis/universalis, clonality was higher than in normal scalp.

J is TRBJ1-2 and V is TRBV29-1; 8 bases map to TRBD1. The specimen was CD8+ T cells sorted from blood, collected at week 0. The receptor's source is a human donor with alopecia areata. The DNA of the CDR3 is TGCAGCGTTCTCCGTCAGGGGGCAAATGGCTACACCTTC. It translates to CSVLRQGANGYTF.